This T cell receptor (beta chain) emerged from a study of cytomegalovirus exposure and HLA in healthy donors. Study in general: About 85 million unique TCR sequences came from HLA-typed donors in an early release. Study-level points and caveats: TCR association rates varied by HLA locus in a later analysis, with DRB1 highest and HLA-C lowest.

A multiplex PCR was run with 60 Vbeta primers and 13 Jbeta primers. Clones were read by immunoSEQ multiplex PCR, and TCRdb kept only the in-frame ones, dropping some. The sample includes approximately 220,000 clones, around 79% of them seen just once. Comment on this clone: Its antigen is unknown.

The CDR3 spans 15 residues. The sample comprised PBMCs. This chain joins TRBV1 and TRBJ2-5; the table's D call TRBD1 went unverified against the DNA. TRBJ2-7 matches the DNA end more closely, so the J call is doubtful. TRBV1 constitutes a pseudogene. This receptor was taken from a girl aged 2-15 years in good health and CMV-seronegative. CDR3 region: CTSSQATGGINEQYF. The CDR3 nucleotides read TGCACCAGCAGCCAAGCCACAGGGGGTATCAACGAGCAGTACTTC.